Listed here are 9 T cell receptor beta chains from one sample, sequenced in a study of immune evolution from preneoplasia to lung adenocarcinoma. Profiled with immunoSEQ multiplex PCR; TCRdb holds only in-frame clones, not every one. Counted here are roughly 2,300 clones, less than 85% occurring once; the ten biggest clones make up roughly 4%. Sequenced material: FFPE adjacent normal lung tissue. The receptor set was obtained from an older person with lung adenocarcinoma.

V and J are TRBV10-2 and TRBJ2-7; D remains unclear. Trimming shortened V by 7 bases and J by 2 bases, and 18 bases separated the two germline ends. Germline V gene sequence: CDR1 WSHSY, CDR2 SAAADI. This CDR3 comprises 15 residues. The CDR3 region is CASTDTGGTTYEQYF. CDR3 coding DNA: TGCGCCAGCACTGACACTGGCGGAACCACCTACGAGCAGTACTTC.

The chain employs TRBV7-9 and TRBJ1-2; TRBD1 aligns across 7 bases. The CDR3 has 15 amino acids. The V and J ends lost 4 bases and 8 bases, in that order; junction bases with no gene match: 13. From germline, CDR1 is SEHNR and CDR2 FQNEAQ (reference sequence). The CDR3 nucleotides read TGTGCCAGCAGCTCCTCCGACAGGGACACACCGGGCTACACCTTC. Its protein product is CASSSSDRDTPGYTF.

The chain recombines TRBV29-1 with TRBJ1-5, with D uncertain. The CDR3 consists of 15 residues. V was pared by 4 bases and J by 0 bases, with 13 bases between. Germline-derived CDR1 and CDR2 are SQVTM and ANQGSEA. The CDR3 nucleotides are TGCAGCGTTGTGGTAGGGCCTTATAGCAATCAGCCCCAGCATTTT. Translating it yields CSVVVGPYSNQPQHF.

The rearrangement links TRBV7-2 to TRBJ2-3; D is possibly TRBD1 or TRBD2 (5 bases each). The CDR3 spans 16 residues. Germline V gene data show CDR1 as SGHTA and CDR2 as FQGNSA. The V end was cut by 5 bases, the J end by 6 bases, with 21 bases between. CDR3 DNA sequence: TGTGCCAGCAGCCCCGTTTGGTGGGGGTCGGTTGATACGCAGTATTTT. This encodes CASSPVWWGSVDTQYF.

This chain links TRBV7-2 with TRBJ2-5; tentatively, D is TRBD1 (6 bases). This CDR3 region has 16 residues. V was cut by 0 bases and J by 5 bases, with 16 bases left in between. Germline lookup yields CDR1 SGHTA and CDR2 FQGNSA. The CDR3 reads CASSLAPRGGPETQYF. The CDR3 DNA follows: TGTGCCAGCAGCTTAGCGCCAAGAGGGGGACCGGAGACCCAGTACTTC.

This clone was seen more than once but under ten times. CDR3 in DNA: TGTGCCAGTAGTAGGGGACAGAGTCCCCAAGAGACCCAGTACTTC. Translated: CASSRGQSPQETQYF. The rearrangement joins TRBV19 to TRBJ2-5, with TRBD1 identical over 7 bases. Germline V gene lookup returns CDR1 LNHDA and CDR2 SQIVND (reference sequence). The CDR3 runs to 15 residues. With V trimmed by 4 bases and J by 1 base, 6 bases remained unmatched.

This clone showed up just a few times. The V gene is TRBV25-1, the J gene TRBJ2-1; D call uncertain. This CDR3 has 13 residues. The germline gives CDR1 MGHDK, CDR2 SYGVNS. The germline V and J ends were trimmed by 4 bases and 3 bases, with 7 bases remaining between them. The CDR3 is CASSVDHYNEQFF. For the CDR3, the DNA is TGTGCCAGCAGTGTGGACCACTACAATGAGCAGTTCTTC.

V gene TRBV27 combines with J gene TRBJ2-7, with 7 bases lining up with TRBD1. CDR3 length equals 14 residues. Germline V CDR1 and CDR2: MNHEY, SMNVEV (reference sequence). V was pared by 4 bases and J by 0 bases, with 3 bases of the junction left unmatched. The CDR3 loop is CASSYTGASYEQYF. The CDR3 DNA is TGTGCCAGCAGTTACACAGGGGCCTCCTACGAGCAGTACTTC.

The V gene is TRBV30, the J gene TRBJ1-5; weak D call: TRBD1 (5 bases). The V end lost 1 base, the J end lost 2 bases, and 12 bases lay between the germline ends. Per the germline V gene, CDR1 is GTSNPN and CDR2 is SVGIG (reference sequence). The CDR3 is made up of 15 amino acids. The CDR3 here is CAWSGGQGRNQPQHF. In DNA, the CDR3 is TGTGCCTGGAGTGGAGGGCAGGGTCGCAATCAGCCCCAGCATTTT.